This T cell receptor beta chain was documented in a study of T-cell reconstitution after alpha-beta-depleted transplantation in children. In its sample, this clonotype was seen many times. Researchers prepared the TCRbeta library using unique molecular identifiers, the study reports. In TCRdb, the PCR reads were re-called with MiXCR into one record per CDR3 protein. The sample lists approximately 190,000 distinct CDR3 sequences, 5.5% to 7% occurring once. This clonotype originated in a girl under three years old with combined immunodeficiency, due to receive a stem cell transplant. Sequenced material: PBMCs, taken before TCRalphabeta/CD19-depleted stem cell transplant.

As DNA, the CDR3 is TGTGCCAGCAGCCGCCGGGACGGCTTCTACGAGCAGTACTTC. Protein: CASSRRDGFYEQYF. The gene calls are TRBV14 and TRBJ2-7, with D perhaps matching TRBD1 or TRBD2 (5 bases each). The CDR3 is made up of 14 amino acids. The V and J ends lost 4 bases and 3 bases respectively, with 13 bases between them. CDR1 and CDR2 from the germline V gene are SGHDN and FVKESK.